This TCR beta chain came from a study of cytotoxic CD8 clonotypes in ibrutinib-treated CLL (dated by TCRdb to the early 2020s). Regarding the research as a whole: The cohort was composed of more than ten relapsed/refractory and around 15 treatment-naive patients; IGHV unmutated status was identified in fewer than 18 patients. Partial responses were observed in 24 patients and complete responses in 2; after a median follow-up of 68 months, remission was maintained in approximately 14 patients and progression was observed in some twelve. Response samples were taken after a median of roughly 12 months on treatment, ranging from roughly 6 to 36 months. On average, each sample yielded 270,000 or so productive templates and around 98,000 productive rearrangements. Of the 70 to 100 people in the trial, 26 had longitudinal samples available. Cryopreserved peripheral blood mononuclear cells were collected before treatment, at response, and at either disease progression or sustained remission. Every remission and progressive disease sample was obtained while ibrutinib was still being received by the patients. Points the paper makes about the study in general: Sampling times were not matched between sustained-remission and progressing patients, and lymph node repertoires were not studied. Clonality rose at ibrutinib response, remained stable during sustained remission, and dropped back toward baseline at progression. Baseline clonality was found to be higher than that of age-matched healthy donors and was strongly correlated with circulating CD8+ T-cell counts. Public clonotypes were found to be uncommon and were observed to contract or remain stable during treatment; the increase in clonality was shown to reflect expansion of private clonotypes at ibrutinib response.

From the cysteine up to the phenylalanine, the CDR3 has a length of 19 residues. Of all the DNA, just the CDR3 is kept, 57 bases in frame from base 1. From a lookup of the germline V gene, CDR1 and CDR2 are SGHDT and YYEEEE. V is pared back by 7 bases and J by 5 bases, with 33 bases lying between the germline termini. Each clonotype received, on average, approximately 9.9x coverage in deep resolution sequencing performed on a MiSeq, where the target depth lay between 1 in 1 million and 1 in 200,000 T cells. The immunoSEQ hsTCRB Kit was used to generate TCR beta libraries. Per the source publication's procedure: Data were analyzed with ImmunoSEQ Data Assistant and ImmunoSEQ Analyzer, with V, D and J genes assigned per IMGT definitions. Clonality, which ranges from 0 to 1, was calculated by subtracting the normalized Shannon entropy of productive rearrangement frequencies from one. Public clonotype analysis was restricted to overrepresented clonotypes comprising at least 0.05% of each patient's repertoire. About a dozen age-matched healthy donor repertoires from immuneACCESS served as clonality controls. The source is immuneACCESS, and TCRdb retained only in-frame sequences with V and J called. Part of the clones is not carried over; for the studies checked, unresolved V genes explain less than half of this, and the remainder is unexplained. The V and J calls and clone size were taken over from that table, and D and trimming were inferred from the DNA. The sample has some 140,000 clones on record, approximately 90% of them singletons. The top ten constitute less than 14% of the sample.

Details on this clone: No antigen is known for it. The input lacks base qualities; no much larger clone sits a single base away.

The label giving this sample's time point can be read as: approximately eleven months on ibrutinib. For TCR beta library preparation, approximately 2 micrograms of genomic DNA were extracted from the cryopreserved PBMCs. High-throughput TCR beta sequencing was performed on longitudinal blood samples from CLL patients receiving ibrutinib monotherapy. The patients took part in an open-label, single-center phase 2 trial of ibrutinib monotherapy. The specimen comprised PBMCs, sampled after 12 months of ibrutinib treatment. The rearrangement combines TRBV5-6 with TRBJ2-5; no D gene can be assigned with confidence. The TCR originated in a human donor with chronic lymphocytic leukemia. CDR3 sequence: CASHNRARRKGLADETQYF. The nucleotides are TGTGCCAGCCACAATCGGGCCCGCCGAAAAGGTTTAGCAGACGAGACCCAGTACTTC.